The clone carrying this TCR beta chain appeared many times. What it binds is unknown. This entry comes from a study of T cell repertoires in cytomegalovirus infection. Looking at the study overall: Matching HLA type, along with CMV infection, was indicated by public TCR beta signatures.

TCRdb fed the reads into MiXCR, producing one record per CDR3 protein. The data show 200,000 to 250,000 distinct CDR3 sequences, approximately 13% seen once. Study observations and caveats: HLA-C-restricted CMV-specific TCR beta clonotypes were dominant in the ex vivo response. Accumulated public TCR beta family frequency recognized individuals carrying CMV together with the relevant HLA.

V was trimmed by 2 bases and J by 11 bases, leaving 19 bases between them. The CDR3 runs 16 residues. CDR1 is ENHRY, CDR2 SYGVKD, per germline. What was sequenced was PBMCs. This rearrangement joins TRBV10-3 to TRBJ1-6; D remains unclear. The sequence was collected from a human donor in good health (CMV status not recorded). Some clones in this sample may be carry-over from other donors' samples. CDR3 sequence (DNA): TGTGCCATCAGTGAGGCGCCACCGGGCCCGAACCCACCCCTCCACTTT. Translation: CAISEAPPGPNPPLHF.